A single sample is the source of the 21 T cell receptor beta chains below, sequenced in a study of T cells after yellow fever vaccination (dated by TCRdb to the late 2010s). This specimen's treatment or condition label, interpreted: live attenuated yellow fever vaccine strain. The method was 5' RACE. Sequencing used an Illumina HiSeq 2500. TCRdb took the public reads, trimmed them with fastp at Q25, ran MiXCR for clone calling and kept in-frame beta chains. Each entry is one CDR3 protein sequence, shown with its most common DNA and genes. The sample contains more than 110,000 distinct CDR3 sequences, 5% to 8% of them found a single time. Together, the top ten hold under 0.7% of the sample. The material sequenced was CD4+ T cells sorted from PBMCs, taken 10 days after the yellow fever booster vaccination. The receptor set was obtained from a man under 40 who received the YFV17D yellow fever vaccine.

With regard to this clonotype: A clone one base away is much larger, so this may be a read error. The CDR3 sequence is CASSAGTSVTGNEQFF. CDR3 DNA: TGCGCCAGCAGCGCCGGGACTTCAGTTACGGGGAATGAGCAGTTCTTC. The chain uses TRBV5-1 and TRBJ2-1; tentative D call: TRBD2 (6 bases). This CDR3 has 16 residues. Germline CDR1 and CDR2: SGHRS and YFSETQ. The V end was cut by 4 bases, the J end by 7 bases, with 21 bases between.

J is TRBJ1-1 and V is TRBV19, with D unresolved. Germline CDR1 LNHDA, CDR2 SQIVND (reference sequence). V lost 10 bases and J lost 7, with 13 bases in between. CDR3 size: 11 residues. The CDR3: CATLDYLEAFF. The CDR3, as DNA: TGTGCCACTCTCGACTACCTTGAAGCTTTCTTT.

In its sample, this clonotype was seen many times. The chain recombines TRBV5-1 with TRBJ1-2, with D unclear. This CDR3 comprises 11 residues. Trimming stripped 4 bases from V and 2 bases from J, with 3 bases between. Per the germline V gene, CDR1 is SGHRS and CDR2 is YFSETQ. CDR3 coding DNA: TGCGCCAGCAGCAACAACTATGGCTACACCTTC. Translating it yields CASSNNYGYTF.

The table lists this clonotype with many counts. The chain uses TRBV7-9 and TRBJ1-1; unclear D gene. CDR3 length: 13 amino acids. Trimming left V 5 bases short and J 2 bases short, with 9 bases between. Germline-derived CDR1 and CDR2 are SEHNR and FQNEAQ (reference sequence). The CDR3 here is CASSAGLNTEAFF. For the CDR3, the DNA is TGTGCCAGCAGCGCCGGGTTAAACACTGAAGCTTTCTTT.

Ten or more counts support this clonotype. This chain joins TRBV3-1 and TRBJ2-1; D gene uncertain. Trimming shortened V by 2 bases and J by 0 bases, and 14 bases separated the two germline ends. The CDR3 has 17 residues. CDR1 is LGHDT and CDR2 is YNNKEL in the germline V gene (reference sequence). This CDR3 is CASSQSGVSISYNEQFF. The CDR3 coding sequence is TGTGCCAGCAGCCAAAGTGGGGTTAGCATCTCCTACAATGAGCAGTTCTTC.

Worth noting for this clonotype: A much larger clone differs from this one at a single base, so this may be a read error. The chain is built from TRBV6-1 and TRBJ2-2, with TRBD2 matching over 12 bases. The length of the CDR3 is 15 residues. CDR1 and CDR2 from the germline V gene are MNHNS and SASEGT. CDR3 loop: CVSRPPSGRAGELFF. The CDR3 nucleotides are TGTGTCAGCAGACCCCCTAGCGGGAGGGCGGGGGAGCTGTTTTTT.

V is TRBV29-1 and J is TRBJ2-7; D tentatively reads TRBD1 or TRBD2 (6 bases each). V was cut by 5 bases and J by 2 bases, with 19 bases left in between. Germline V gene sequence: CDR1 SQVTM, CDR2 ANQGSEA. The CDR3 totals 15 residues. This chain's CDR3 is CSVSSQGLPPYEQYF. DNA for the CDR3: TGCAGCGTTTCTTCACAGGGACTTCCTCCCTACGAGCAGTACTTC.

This clonotype was found a few times. The V gene is TRBV20-1, the J gene TRBJ1-2; 7 bases are a match to TRBD1. CDR1 DFQATT and CDR2 SNEGSKA come from the germline V gene (reference sequence). CDR3 length: 13 residues. V shed 3 bases, J shed 3 bases, and the junction held 4 bases outside the gene matches. CDR3 residues: CSASNRGHYGYTF. DNA for the CDR3: TGCAGTGCTAGTAACAGGGGTCACTATGGCTACACCTTC.

In this sample, this clonotype turned up many times. This chain uses TRBV6-5 with TRBJ1-2; D is possibly TRBD1 (5 bases). The germline V gene has CDR1 MNHEY and CDR2 SVGAGI. Between the trimmed V and J ends, which lost 7 bases and 0 bases, there was a span of 15 bases. The CDR3 is made up of 15 amino acids. For the CDR3, the DNA is TGTGCCAGCACTCGGGACCAATTTTCTAACTATGGCTACACCTTC. Translated: CASTRDQFSNYGYTF.

Of note for this clonotype: A much larger clone differs from this one at a single base, so this may be a read error. The chain combines TRBV20-1 with TRBJ1-4, with a weak D call TRBD1 (6 bases). Germline V lookup: CDR1 DFQATT, CDR2 SNEGSKA (reference sequence). CDR3 length equals 17 residues. The CDR3 nucleotides read TGCTGTGCTAGGAACAGCGGGGGGCGAGTGTTCGGAGAAAAACTGTTTTTT. Its protein is CCARNSGGRVFGEKLFF.

This clonotype was picked up many times. The chain links TRBV10-3 to TRBJ2-7, with a tentative D call TRBD2 (5 bases). V gave up 9 bases and J gave up 3 bases, with 15 bases separating them. The germline V gene encodes CDR1 ENHRY and CDR2 SYGVKD. CDR3 length equals 13 residues. For the CDR3, the DNA is TGTGCCATAAATAGCGAAACTAGCTACGAGCAGTACTTC. It encodes CAINSETSYEQYF.

This clonotype was seen many times. The V gene is TRBV12-3 or TRBV12-4, the J gene TRBJ2-5; D unclear. CDR3 size: 12 residues. The V gene lost 7 bases and the J gene lost 7 bases, with 13 bases spanning the gap. The CDR3 protein is CASTLRAGTQYF. As DNA, the CDR3 is TGTGCCAGCACCCTGAGAGCCGGGACCCAGTACTTC.

This clonotype was detected ten times or more. The chain couples TRBV10-3 to TRBJ2-5; D is perhaps TRBD1 or TRBD2 (5 bases each). V was cut by 7 bases and J by 3 bases, with 12 bases left in between. The CDR3 contains 13 residues. Germline lookup yields CDR1 ENHRY and CDR2 SYGVKD. Here the CDR3 reads CAIMNGTEETQYF. The CDR3 coding sequence is TGTGCCATCATGAACGGGACCGAAGAGACCCAGTACTTC.

In its sample, this clonotype was seen many times. The chain has TRBV29-1 and TRBJ2-1; a weak D match, TRBD2 (6 bases). The germline CDR1 and CDR2 sequences are SQVTM and ANQGSEA. The V and J ends lost 5 bases and 6 bases respectively, with 17 bases between them. This CDR3 contains 14 residues. The CDR3 spells CSVFGGWVINEQFF. The CDR3 nucleotides are TGCAGCGTTTTCGGGGGTTGGGTGATCAATGAGCAGTTCTTC.

This clonotype was counted only a few times. The gene calls are TRBV20-1 and TRBJ2-5, with 7 bases lining up with TRBD1. V shed 6 bases, J shed 2 bases, and the junction held 9 bases outside the gene matches. CDR1 DFQATT and CDR2 SNEGSKA come from the germline V gene (reference sequence). This CDR3 spans 14 amino acids. Here the CDR3 reads CSAEHGTDQETQYF. In nucleotides, the CDR3 is TGCAGTGCCGAGCACGGGACAGATCAAGAGACCCAGTACTTC.

This clonotype was detected many times. The rearrangement links TRBV29-1 to TRBJ2-7, with D unresolved. Germline loops: CDR1 SQVTM, CDR2 ANQGSEA. The CDR3 loop spans 11 amino acids. V gave up 7 bases and J gave up 6 bases, with 13 bases separating them. The CDR3 region has the DNA TGCAGCGACTTCTCCCACCCCGAGCAGTACTTC. Translated: CSDFSHPEQYF.

This rearrangement joins TRBV30 to TRBJ2-1; D could derive from TRBD1 or TRBD2 (5 bases each). V was pared by 3 bases and J by 6 bases, with 15 bases between. Germline V gives CDR1 GTSNPN, CDR2 SVGIG (reference sequence). This CDR3 comprises 14 residues. This CDR3 is CAWRPFGACNEQFF. The DNA for the CDR3 is TGTGCCTGGAGGCCTTTCGGGGCGTGCAATGAGCAGTTCTTC.

The sample holds a few counts of this clonotype. The genes are TRBV24-1 and TRBJ2-2, with D perhaps TRBD2 (5 bases). The CDR3 extends over 16 amino acids. The ends were cut back, 0 bases at V and 3 bases at J, with 10 bases in the middle. Germline CDR1 and CDR2: KGHDR and SFDVKD. The CDR3 loop reads CATSDLSRGYTGELFF. DNA for the CDR3: TGTGCCACCAGTGATTTGAGTCGGGGTTACACCGGGGAGCTGTTTTTT.

The sample holds many counts of this clonotype. The CDR3 coding sequence is TGTGCCAGCTCACCGGGACAGGGGACGCTCAATGAGCAGTTCTTC. Its translation is CASSPGQGTLNEQFF. The chain couples TRBV18 to TRBJ2-1, with 10 bases aligning to TRBD1. The CDR3 is 15 residues long. V lost 3 bases, J lost 6 bases, and 5 bases stayed unmatched. The germline V gene encodes CDR1 KGHSH and CDR2 LQKENI.

This clonotype was detected only a few times. The rearrangement links TRBV12-3 or TRBV12-4 to TRBJ2-7; D might be TRBD1 (6 bases). CDR3 length equals 14 residues. Deletions cut 5 bases from V and 3 bases from J, with 14 bases between. In DNA, the CDR3 is TGTGCCAGCAGTCTCCGGACAGAAATCTACGAGCAGTACTTC. Translation gives CASSLRTEIYEQYF.

This clonotype was seen repeatedly, ten times or more. V and J are TRBV7-2 and TRBJ2-7; 7 bases map to TRBD2. Unmatched junction bases numbered 3, after V lost 1 base and J lost 0 bases. Germline CDR1 and CDR2: SGHTA and FQGNSA. This CDR3 is 15 amino acids long. In DNA form, the CDR3 reads TGTGCCAGCAGCTTAGTGGGCGGGAGCTCCTACGAGCAGTACTTC. Translated, it gives CASSLVGGSSYEQYF.